Presented here are 31 T cell receptor beta chains from one specimen sequenced in a study of blood T cell repertoires in COVID-19. TCRdb's table, derived via immunoSEQ multiplex PCR, lists solely in-frame clones and lacks some. The table records around 250,000 clones, approximately 82% of them present only once. Sequencing was done on a sample of peripheral blood. These receptors were taken from a man under 40 who had recovered from COVID-19.

V gene TRBV5-4 combines with J gene TRBJ2-1; D not resolved. This CDR3 contains 13 residues. V was shortened by 0 bases and J by 8 bases, with 9 bases between the two germline ends. Germline V gene lookup returns CDR1 SGHNT and CDR2 YYREEE (reference sequence). In DNA form, the CDR3 reads TGTGCCAGCAGCTTGGAGGAAGAGGATGAGCAGTTCTTC. It translates to CASSLEEEDEQFF.

The gene calls are TRBV3-1 (or the pseudogene TRBV3-2) and TRBJ1-6; D uncertain. CDR1 is LGHDT and CDR2 is YNNKEL in the germline V gene (reference sequence). With 0 bases removed from V and 7 bases from J, the gap between germline ends came to 10 bases. The CDR3 loop spans 15 amino acids. The CDR3 DNA follows: TGTGCCAGCAGCCAAGACGGTCTCTCAAATTCACCCCTCCACTTT. It specifies CASSQDGLSNSPLHF.

This rearrangement joins TRBV7-7 to TRBJ2-5; 13 positions match TRBD2. This CDR3 has 15 amino acids. Per the germline V gene, CDR1 is SSHAT and CDR2 is FNYEAQ (reference sequence). Trimming cost V 5 bases and J 3 bases; bases outside gene matches: 3. In DNA, the CDR3 is TGTGCCAGCAGCCCACTAGCGGGGGGGAAAGAGACCCAGTACTTC. The encoded protein is CASSPLAGGKETQYF.

The chain recombines TRBV11-1 with TRBJ1-6; maybe TRBD1 (5 bases). Trimming took 5 bases from V and 5 from J, leaving 10 bases between them. The CDR3 extends over 14 amino acids. Germline CDR1 reads SGHAT; CDR2 reads FQDESV (reference sequence). Here the CDR3 reads CASSRRGNNSPLHF. CDR3 sequence (DNA): TGTGCCAGCAGCCGACGGGGGAATAATTCACCCCTCCACTTT.

The V and J genes are TRBV2 and TRBJ2-6, with a tentative D call TRBD2 (5 bases). The CDR3 length is 17 residues. V was shortened by 4 bases and J by 2 bases, with 15 bases between the two germline ends. The germline gives CDR1 SNHLY, CDR2 FYNNEI. In DNA form, the CDR3 reads TGTGCCAGCAGTGCGTCGCTTTTGAGGGCTGGGGCCAACGTCCTGACTTTC. As protein: CASSASLLRAGANVLTF.

V usage is TRBV12-3 or TRBV12-4 and J usage is TRBJ2-7; D call uncertain. CDR3 length equals 13 residues. V lost 4 bases and J lost 1, with 8 bases in between. DNA of the CDR3: TGTGCCAGCAGTTCCCAGGATTCCTACGAGCAGTACTTC. This sequence encodes CASSSQDSYEQYF.

This clone came up once. This sequence joins TRBV18 and TRBJ2-5; 10 positions agree with TRBD2. The V segment lost 11 bases and the J segment 2 bases; nucleotides outside the gene matches: 5. CDR3 length: 13 amino acids. The germline V gene encodes CDR1 KGHSH and CDR2 LQKENI. In DNA form, the CDR3 reads TGTGCCGGGGGGACTAGCGAACAAGAGACCCAGTACTTC. Translating it yields CAGGTSEQETQYF.

The V and J genes are TRBV4-1 and TRBJ2-7; TRBD1 matches 7 bases. CDR3 length: 14 residues. Germline CDR1 reads MGHRA; CDR2 reads YSYEKL. Trimming took 5 bases from V and 3 from J; bases not matched to a gene: 7. The DNA of the CDR3 is TGCGCCAGCAGCAACCGACAGGGAGACTACGAGCAGTACTTC. Translated: CASSNRQGDYEQYF.

This chain uses TRBV4-1 with TRBJ1-2; TRBD1 aligns across 9 bases. Germline assignment: CDR1 MGHRA and CDR2 YSYEKL. The CDR3 loop spans 15 amino acids. With 4 bases clipped from V and 4 bases from J, the junction kept 7 bases outside the gene matches. The CDR3 coding sequence is TGCGCCAGCAGCCGAGAGGACAGGGGCCTCTATGGCTACACCTTC. Translating gives CASSREDRGLYGYTF.

The chain uses TRBV19 and TRBJ2-3, with D possibly TRBD1 on 5 matching bases. The CDR3 is 16 amino acids. Germline V gene data show CDR1 as LNHDA and CDR2 as SQIVND (reference sequence). Trimming shortened V by 3 bases and J by 4 bases, and 17 bases separated the two germline ends. CDR3 sequence: CASSMWSGVGADTQYF. CDR3 sequence (DNA): TGTGCCAGTAGTATGTGGTCTGGGGTAGGGGCAGATACGCAGTATTTT.

V gene TRBV19 combines with J gene TRBJ2-2, with 7 bases that match TRBD1. V lost 5 bases to trimming and J lost 6 bases; unmatched junction nucleotides: 6. Germline loops: CDR1 LNHDA, CDR2 SQIVND (reference sequence). This CDR3 has 14 amino acids. The CDR3 region has the DNA TGTGCCAGTAGTTCCCCGACAGGGTCCGGGGAGCTGTTTTTT. Amino acids: CASSSPTGSGELFF.

This chain uses TRBV4-1 with TRBJ2-5; TRBD1 is a possible D gene (6 bases). This CDR3 has 17 residues. In germline, CDR1 is MGHRA, CDR2 YSYEKL. V was clipped by 0 bases and J by 5 bases, with 19 bases between them. CDR3 DNA: TGCGCCAGCAGCCAAGATCGAGTCGGCAGGGGCGGGGAGACCCAGTACTTC. The encoded protein is CASSQDRVGRGGETQYF.

V usage is TRBV27 and J usage is TRBJ1-4; D possibly corresponds to TRBD1 (6 bases). V was clipped by 5 bases and J by 0 bases, with 16 bases between them. Germline values: CDR1 MNHEY, CDR2 SMNVEV (reference sequence). The CDR3 totals 17 residues. The CDR3 DNA is TGTGCCAGCAGTAAAGACAGGCCAGTTGCAACTAATGAAAAACTGTTTTTT. Its protein is CASSKDRPVATNEKLFF.

The chain combines TRBV19 with TRBJ1-3; D ambiguous. Germline CDR1 LNHDA, CDR2 SQIVND (reference sequence). The CDR3 totals 14 residues. With 6 bases removed from V and 4 bases from J, the gap between germline ends came to 13 bases. DNA of the CDR3: TGTGCCAGTAGAGACATGGGTATCGGAAACACCATATATTTT. Its translation is CASRDMGIGNTIYF.

V gene TRBV7-9 combines with J gene TRBJ1-4; 12 bases are a match to TRBD1. The germline CDR1 and CDR2 sequences are SEHNR and FQNEAQ (reference sequence). CDR3 length: 16 amino acids. Trimming took 5 bases from V and 5 from J; bases not matched to a gene: 6. CDR3 loop: CASSPGQGAKNEKLFF. CDR3 bases: TGTGCCAGCAGCCCGGGACAGGGGGCGAAAAATGAAAAACTGTTTTTT.

The rearrangement uses TRBV5-1 and TRBJ1-1, with a weak D call TRBD1 (6 bases). The CDR3 is made up of 15 amino acids. The V and J ends lost 1 base and 5 bases respectively, with 15 bases between them. Germline CDR1 SGHRS, CDR2 YFSETQ. The CDR3 bases are TGCGCCAGCAGCTTGTTAGTTCCAGGGGAAACTGAAGCTTTCTTT. The encoded protein is CASSLLVPGETEAFF.

This clone has only a few counts. This chain connects TRBV14 to TRBJ2-7; D may be TRBD2 (6 bases). CDR3 length: 15 residues. The ends were cut back, 3 bases at V and 3 bases at J, with 15 bases in the middle. Germline V gene data show CDR1 as SGHDN and CDR2 as FVKESK. Here the CDR3 DNA reads TGTGCCAGCAGCCAGTCCCGGGACTTAAACTACGAGCAGTACTTC. It specifies CASSQSRDLNYEQYF. Looking up the rest from reference TRBV14 and TRBJ2-7 gives the full variable domain: EAGVTQFPSHSVIEKGQTVTLRCDPISGHDNLYWYRRVMGKEIKFLLHFVKESKQDESGMPNNRFLAERTGGTYSTLKVQPAELEDSGVYFCASSQSRDLNYEQYFGPGTRLTVT.

V is TRBV12-3 or TRBV12-4 and J is TRBJ2-1; no clear D. The germline V and J ends were trimmed by 5 bases and 7 bases, with 12 bases remaining between them. This CDR3 has 13 amino acids. The CDR3 sequence: CASSTYEENEQFF. In DNA form, the CDR3 reads TGTGCCAGCAGTACATACGAAGAAAATGAGCAGTTCTTC.

CDR3 DNA: TGTGCTAGTGGTTTGGTCTTAGGGGCCAGGGCCCACAATGAGCAGTTCTTC. This codes for CASGLVLGARAHNEQFF. The gene calls are TRBV12-5 and TRBJ2-1; tentative D call: TRBD1 (5 bases). V dropped 0 bases and J dropped 5 bases, with 17 bases sitting between them. CDR1 is LGHNT, CDR2 FRNRAP, per germline. This CDR3 region has 17 residues.

The sample holds one count of this clone. V is TRBV6-4 and J is TRBJ2-1; TRBD2 agrees at 11 bases. CDR3 length equals 16 residues. Germline CDR1 reads MRHNA; CDR2 reads SNTAGT. J gave up 7 bases and V 2 bases, and 7 bases lay outside the gene matches. CDR3 in DNA: TGTGCCAGCAGTGACGGGGAGACTAGCGGGGTAAATGAGCAGTTCTTC. This gives the protein CASSDGETSGVNEQFF.

This sequence joins TRBV7-6 and TRBJ2-3; D perhaps matches TRBD1 (6 bases). This CDR3 comprises 17 residues. V was pared by 5 bases and J by 0 bases, with 18 bases between. Looked up from germline, CDR1 is SGHVS and CDR2 is FNYEAQ. CDR3 nucleotide sequence: TGTGCCAGCAGCCCACTCTCGAAGGACAGTAGCACAGATACGCAGTATTTT. This translates into CASSPLSKDSSTDTQYF.

V and J are TRBV7-9 and TRBJ2-1; the match to TRBD1 covers 8 bases. The trim removed 4 bases at V and 4 bases at J, leaving 6 bases unmatched. The CDR3 length is 15 residues. CDR1 SEHNR and CDR2 FQNEAQ come from the germline V gene (reference sequence). The CDR3 loop reads CASSSGTGLYNEQFF. DNA of the CDR3: TGTGCCAGCAGCTCAGGGACAGGACTGTACAATGAGCAGTTCTTC.

This sequence joins TRBV5-4 and TRBJ2-2; a possible D gene is TRBD2 (6 bases). Trimming left V 4 bases short and J 6 bases short, with 13 bases between. There are 14 residues in the CDR3. Germline V gene lookup returns CDR1 SGHNT and CDR2 YYREEE (reference sequence). The CDR3 DNA reads as TGTGCCAGCAGCCTGGGACTGGACTCCGGGGAGCTGTTTTTT. Its protein product is CASSLGLDSGELFF.

The J gene is TRBJ2-2, the V gene TRBV7-2; tentatively, D is TRBD2 (5 bases). V was pared by 4 bases and J by 5 bases, with 8 bases between. This CDR3 region has 13 residues. Germline V gene data show CDR1 as SGHTA and CDR2 as FQGNSA. The CDR3 region has the DNA TGTGCCAGCAGCTCCGGGGTAACCGGGGAGCTGTTTTTT. Its translation is CASSSGVTGELFF.

This chain uses TRBV18 with TRBJ2-1, with 11 bases that match TRBD1. This CDR3 region has 16 residues. Germline-derived CDR1 and CDR2 are KGHSH and LQKENI. The trim removed 6 bases at V and 0 bases at J, leaving 4 bases unmatched. This chain's CDR3 is CASSPGQGGSYNEQFF. The CDR3 nucleotides are TGTGCCAGCTCGCCGGGACAGGGGGGCTCCTACAATGAGCAGTTCTTC.

The chain links TRBV18 to TRBJ2-3; D is undetermined. Germline loops: CDR1 KGHSH, CDR2 LQKENI. V gave up 3 bases and J gave up 1 base, with 8 bases separating them. This CDR3 is built from 14 residues. The CDR3 DNA sequence: TGTGCCAGCTCACCGCCAGTGGGCACAGATACGCAGTATTTT. It yields the protein CASSPPVGTDTQYF.

CDR3 sequence reads: CASSSRRDRWSTEAFF. The DNA for the CDR3 is TGTGCCAGCAGCTCGCGCAGGGACAGGTGGTCCACTGAAGCTTTCTTT. V gene TRBV7-9 combines with J gene TRBJ1-1; 8 bases line up with TRBD1. The CDR3 is made up of 16 amino acids. CDR1 SEHNR and CDR2 FQNEAQ come from the germline V gene (reference sequence). The V gene end was trimmed by 4 bases and the J gene end by 4 bases; junction bases not matched to a gene: 11.

This chain connects TRBV18 to TRBJ1-3; no definite D call. The germline CDR1 and CDR2 sequences are KGHSH and LQKENI. The germline V and J ends were trimmed by 3 bases and 0 bases, with 9 bases remaining between them. The CDR3 has 15 residues. The CDR3, as DNA: TGTGCCAGCTCACCGACTCCAGACTCTGGAAACACCATATATTTT. Amino acids: CASSPTPDSGNTIYF. Full variable domain (missing parts from reference TRBV18 and TRBJ1-3): NAGVMQNPRHLVRRRGQEARLRCSPMKGHSHVYWYRQLPEEGLKFMVYLQKENIIDESGMPKERFSAEFPKEGPSILRIQQVVRGDSAAYFCASSPTPDSGNTIYFGEGSWLTVV.

The rearrangement uses TRBV7-2 and TRBJ2-1; D perhaps matches TRBD2 (5 bases). CDR3 length: 19 amino acids. Germline CDR1 reads SGHTA; CDR2 reads FQGNSA. Trimming took off 8 bases at V and 5 bases at J, with 31 bases between the two ends. CDR3 sequence (DNA): TGTGCCAGCCCCATCGAGAGGGTATGGGCCTTCTATGGGAACAATGAGCAGTTCTTC. Translated, it gives CASPIERVWAFYGNNEQFF.

CDR3 nucleotides: TGTGCCAGCAGCCCAACAGGGGAGGCGAATCCCACCTTC. This sequence encodes CASSPTGEANPTF. The rearrangement links TRBV3-1 (or the pseudogene TRBV3-2) to TRBJ1-2, with 7 bases aligning to TRBD1. V lost 4 bases, J lost 13 bases, and 12 bases stayed unmatched. The CDR3 consists of 13 residues. CDR1 and CDR2 (germline): LGHDT, YNNKEL (reference sequence).

V usage is TRBV6-5 and J usage is TRBJ2-3; D remains unclear. Germline loops: CDR1 MNHEY, CDR2 SVGAGI. CDR3 length equals 12 residues. Deletions cut 6 bases from V and 9 bases from J, with 13 bases between. CDR3: CASRVPGETQYF. DNA of the CDR3: TGTGCCAGCAGGGTTCCCGGAGAGACGCAGTATTTT.